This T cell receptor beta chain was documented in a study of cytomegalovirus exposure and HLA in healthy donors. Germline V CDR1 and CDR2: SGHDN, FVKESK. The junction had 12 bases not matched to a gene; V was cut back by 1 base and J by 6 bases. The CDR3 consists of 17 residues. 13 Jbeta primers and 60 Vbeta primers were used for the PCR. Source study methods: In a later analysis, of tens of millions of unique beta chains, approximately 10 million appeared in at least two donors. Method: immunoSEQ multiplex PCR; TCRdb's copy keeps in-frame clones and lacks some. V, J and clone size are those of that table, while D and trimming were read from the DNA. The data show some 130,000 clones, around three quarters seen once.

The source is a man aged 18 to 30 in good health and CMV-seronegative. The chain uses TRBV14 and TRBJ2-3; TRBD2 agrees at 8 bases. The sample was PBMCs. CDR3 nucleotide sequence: TGTGCCAGCAGCCAAGCCCCGATGCGGGAGGACATGGATACGCAGTATTTT. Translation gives CASSQAPMREDMDTQYF.